These 16 T cell receptor beta chains share one sample of origin, sequenced in a study of shared clonotypes between healthy human individuals. The data were produced by immunoSEQ multiplex PCR, yet TCRdb's version contains in-frame clones alone and is incomplete. Among nearly 1,000,000 clones listed, 76% were seen once. Sequencing input: memory CD4+ T cells sorted from blood. Indicated subset: CD45RA-negative fraction. These receptors were taken from a young man in good health.

This chain uses TRBV7-8 with TRBJ1-2, with D possibly matching TRBD1 (5 bases). With 3 bases removed from V and 6 bases from J, the gap between germline ends came to 20 bases. This CDR3 spans 16 amino acids. Germline values: CDR1 SGHVS, CDR2 FQNEAQ. CDR3 sequence reads: CASSFTWDPGRDGYTF. CDR3 nucleotide sequence: TGTGCCAGCAGCTTTACGTGGGACCCGGGCAGAGATGGCTACACCTTC. Filled out from reference TRBV7-8 and TRBJ1-2, the complete variable domain reads GAGVSQSPRYKVAKRGQDVALRCDPISGHVSLFWYQQALGQGPEFLTYFQNEAQLDKSGLPSDRFFAERPEGSVSTLKIQRTQQEDSAVYLCASSFTWDPGRDGYTFGSGTRLTVV.

J is TRBJ2-2 and V is TRBV7-2, with D perhaps TRBD1 or TRBD2 (7 bases each). Trimming removed 5 bases at V and 5 bases at J, with 21 bases between. The germline V gene encodes CDR1 SGHTA and CDR2 FQGNSA. The CDR3 sequence is 17 residues long. CDR3 region: CASSQGGPLATTGELFF. The DNA for the CDR3 is TGTGCCAGCAGCCAGGGGGGGCCGCTAGCGACTACCGGGGAGCTGTTTTTT.

The J gene is TRBJ2-7, the V gene TRBV2, with no clear D. V was trimmed by 7 bases and J by 6 bases, leaving 19 bases between them. Germline V gene sequence: CDR1 SNHLY, CDR2 FYNNEI. The CDR3 is made up of 14 amino acids. The CDR3 coding sequence is TGTGCCAGCAAATTCGGTTACGTGGGATCCGAGCAGTACTTC. The encoded protein is CASKFGYVGSEQYF.

In its sample, this clone was seen once. V and J are TRBV2 and TRBJ1-5; TRBD1 aligns across 8 bases. The CDR3 has 14 amino acids. The V gene end was trimmed by 3 bases and the J gene end by 7 bases; junction bases not matched to a gene: 5. From germline, CDR1 is SNHLY and CDR2 FYNNEI. DNA for the CDR3: TGTGCCAGCAGTGATTGGACAGGGAGACAGCCCCAGCATTTT. Its protein is CASSDWTGRQPQHF.

The chain combines TRBV25-1 with TRBJ2-1, with D perhaps matching TRBD1 (6 bases). Trimming pared 4 bases from V and 5 bases from J, leaving 9 bases between. The CDR3 covers 13 residues. Germline V gene data show CDR1 as MGHDK and CDR2 as SYGVNS. CDR3 residues: CASSVAGDNEQFF. In DNA, the CDR3 is TGTGCCAGCAGTGTAGCAGGGGACAATGAGCAGTTCTTC.

This clone has more than one count but fewer than ten. The V call is TRBV2, the J call TRBJ1-2; 7 bases fit TRBD1. CDR1 and CDR2 from the germline V gene are SNHLY and FYNNEI. The V gene end was trimmed by 4 bases and the J gene end by 4 bases; junction bases not matched to a gene: 3. The CDR3 is 13 residues long. CDR3 residues: CASSVRDSYGYTF. CDR3 nucleotide sequence: TGTGCCAGCAGTGTACGGGACAGCTATGGCTACACCTTC.

The V and J genes are TRBV5-1 and TRBJ2-7, with 11 bases matching TRBD1. Germline CDR1 is SGHRS and CDR2 is YFSETQ. There are 14 residues in the CDR3. Trimming cost V 3 bases and J 6 bases; bases outside gene matches: 5. Here the CDR3 DNA reads TGCGCCAGCAGCTGGCGGGACAGGGGGGCCGAGCAGTACTTC. Amino acids: CASSWRDRGAEQYF.

The chain is built from TRBV4-1 and TRBJ2-5, with D perhaps matching TRBD2 (6 bases). Germline lookup yields CDR1 MGHRA and CDR2 YSYEKL. The CDR3 has 15 residues. V was clipped by 2 bases and J by 7 bases, with 17 bases between them. Written as DNA, the CDR3 is TGCGCCAGCAGCCAAACAGAACTCCCCGGGGGGACCCAGTACTTC. Protein sequence: CASSQTELPGGTQYF.

The J gene is TRBJ2-5, the V gene TRBV5-8; D is possibly TRBD2 (6 bases). The CDR3 runs 16 residues. V lost 0 bases, J lost 5 bases, and 17 bases lay in between. Germline values: CDR1 SGHTS, CDR2 YDEGEE. This CDR3 is CASSLGAGNSWETQYF. CDR3 nucleotides: TGTGCCAGCAGCTTGGGGGCGGGGAATTCATGGGAGACCCAGTACTTC.

The rearrangement joins TRBV29-1 to TRBJ1-2, with TRBD1 as a possible D gene (6 bases). Trimming pared 4 bases from V and 8 bases from J, leaving 17 bases between. This CDR3 region has 13 residues. The germline CDR1 and CDR2 sequences are SQVTM and ANQGSEA. The CDR3 nucleotides read TGCAGCGTTGGCGCAGGACAGCGGTTAGGCTACACCTTC. Translated: CSVGAGQRLGYTF.

The rearrangement uses TRBV25-1 and TRBJ2-3; a possible D gene is TRBD2 (6 bases). Germline-derived CDR1 and CDR2 are MGHDK and SYGVNS. The length of the CDR3 is 14 residues. Trimming left V 1 base short and J 1 base short, with 6 bases between. The CDR3 loop reads CASSEWGGTDTQYF. The CDR3 DNA reads as TGTGCCAGCAGTGAATGGGGGGGCACAGATACGCAGTATTTT.

The rearrangement joins TRBV9 to TRBJ2-7; 8 bases align to TRBD1. Per the germline V gene, CDR1 is SGDLS and CDR2 is YYNGEE. The CDR3 is 13 amino acids. J was trimmed by 6 bases and V by 1 base; bases with no gene match: 3. CDR3 in amino acids: CASSVQGAGEQYF. The CDR3 DNA reads as TGTGCCAGCAGCGTACAGGGGGCGGGCGAGCAGTACTTC.

The J gene is TRBJ1-4, the V gene TRBV2; D ambiguous. The CDR3 length is 13 residues. The ends were cut back, 5 bases at V and 10 bases at J, with 14 bases in the middle. The germline V gene has CDR1 SNHLY and CDR2 FYNNEI. CDR3 DNA: TGTGCCAGCAGTCCCCTCGTCGAAGGAAAACTGTTTTTT. Amino acid sequence: CASSPLVEGKLFF.

The chain links TRBV5-6 to TRBJ2-3; 8 bases agree with TRBD2. Per the germline V gene, CDR1 is SGHDT and CDR2 is YYEEEE. V was pared by 4 bases and J by 6 bases, with 10 bases of the junction left unmatched. This CDR3 comprises 15 residues. The CDR3 bases are TGTGCCAGCAGCCTACCCGGGACGGGAGGGGATACGCAGTATTTT. Translation: CASSLPGTGGDTQYF.

This clone has just a few counts. The rearrangement uses TRBV6-5 and TRBJ1-2; D unresolved. Germline lookup yields CDR1 MNHEY and CDR2 SVGAGI. V was shortened by 2 bases and J by 2 bases, with 9 bases between the two germline ends. The CDR3 contains 14 residues. Written as DNA, the CDR3 is TGTGCCAGCAGTTACACCGCAGGAAACTATGGCTACACCTTC. Translation: CASSYTAGNYGYTF.

The rearrangement links TRBV19 to TRBJ2-3; D possibly matches TRBD1 or TRBD2 (6 bases each). This CDR3 is 14 amino acids long. Germline assignment: CDR1 LNHDA and CDR2 SQIVND (reference sequence). V was clipped by 5 bases and J by 2 bases, with 11 bases between them. The CDR3 sequence is CASSLRGATDTQYF. The CDR3 DNA reads TGTGCCAGTAGTCTAAGGGGGGCCACAGATACGCAGTATTTT.